This T cell receptor (beta chain) originates from a study of response to subunit inactivated influenza vaccine. Germline-derived CDR1 and CDR2 are SGHTA and FQGNSA. With V trimmed by 8 bases and J by 2 bases, 4 bases remained unmatched. This CDR3 contains 15 residues. TCRdb re-analysed the RT-PCR reads in MiXCR, keeping a single row per CDR3 protein. The sample has a few hundred thousand distinct CDR3 sequences, approximately 10% seen once; the top ten hold about 11%. There are a few counts of this clonotype. These data also featured in a second study, about T cells expressing NK-cell markers. That study reports: cDNA encoding TCR beta was synthesized via 5'RACE template switching incorporating UMIs.

This sequence joins TRBV7-2 and TRBJ2-2, with 11 bases that match TRBD2. The sequences come from PBMCs from blood, collected on the day of vaccination. This sequence was found in a man aged 45-65 years who received an inactivated influenza vaccine. CDR3 coding DNA: TGTGCCAGCGGGCTAGCGGGAGGTAACACCGGGGAGCTGTTTTTT. Translated, it gives CASGLAGGNTGELFF.